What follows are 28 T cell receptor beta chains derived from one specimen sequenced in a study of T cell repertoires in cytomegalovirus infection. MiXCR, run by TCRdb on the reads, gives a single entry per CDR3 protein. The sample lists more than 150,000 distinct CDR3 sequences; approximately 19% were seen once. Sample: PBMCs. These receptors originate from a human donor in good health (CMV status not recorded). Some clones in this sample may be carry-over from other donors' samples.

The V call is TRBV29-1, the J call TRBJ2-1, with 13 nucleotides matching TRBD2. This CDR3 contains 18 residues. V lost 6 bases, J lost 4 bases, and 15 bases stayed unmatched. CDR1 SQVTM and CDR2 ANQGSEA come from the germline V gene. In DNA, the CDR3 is TGCAGCGTCCAATTGAGCGGGACTAGCGGGATTCTATACAATGAGCAGTTCTTC. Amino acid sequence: CSVQLSGTSGILYNEQFF.

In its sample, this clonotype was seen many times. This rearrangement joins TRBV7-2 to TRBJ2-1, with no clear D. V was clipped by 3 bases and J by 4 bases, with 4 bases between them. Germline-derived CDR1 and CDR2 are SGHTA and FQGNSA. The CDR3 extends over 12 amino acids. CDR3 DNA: TGTGCCAGCAGCTTTAGATACAATGAGCAGTTCTTC. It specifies CASSFRYNEQFF.

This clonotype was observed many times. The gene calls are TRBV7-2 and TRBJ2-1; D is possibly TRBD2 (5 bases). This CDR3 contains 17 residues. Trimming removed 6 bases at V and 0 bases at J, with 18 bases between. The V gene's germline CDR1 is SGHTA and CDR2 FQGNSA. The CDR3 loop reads CASSPRKGLISYNEQFF. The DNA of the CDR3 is TGTGCCAGCAGTCCGAGAAAAGGACTGATCTCCTACAATGAGCAGTTCTTC.

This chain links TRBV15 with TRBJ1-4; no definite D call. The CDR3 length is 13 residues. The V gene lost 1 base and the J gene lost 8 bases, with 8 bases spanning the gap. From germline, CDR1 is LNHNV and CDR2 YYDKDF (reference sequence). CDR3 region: CATSRAPSEKLFF. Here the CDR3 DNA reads TGTGCCACCAGCAGAGCTCCTTCGGAAAAACTGTTTTTT.

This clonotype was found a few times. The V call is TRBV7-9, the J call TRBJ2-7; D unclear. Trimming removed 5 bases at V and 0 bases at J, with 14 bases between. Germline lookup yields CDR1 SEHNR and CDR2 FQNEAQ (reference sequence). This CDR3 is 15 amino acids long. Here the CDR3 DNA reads TGTGCCAGCAGCCCCACACCAGAAACCTCCTACGAGCAGTACTTC. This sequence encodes CASSPTPETSYEQYF.

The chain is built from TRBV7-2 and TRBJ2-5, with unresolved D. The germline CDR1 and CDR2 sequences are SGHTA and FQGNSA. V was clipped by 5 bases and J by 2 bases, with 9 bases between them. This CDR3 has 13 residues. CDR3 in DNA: TGTGCCAGCAGCCCCGGGCGTCAAGAGACCCAGTACTTC. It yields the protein CASSPGRQETQYF.

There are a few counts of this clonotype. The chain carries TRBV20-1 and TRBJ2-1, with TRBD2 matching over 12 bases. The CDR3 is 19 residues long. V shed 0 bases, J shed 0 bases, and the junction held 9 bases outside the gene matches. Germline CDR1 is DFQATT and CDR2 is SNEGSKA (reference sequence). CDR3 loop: CSARDRLAGGPSSYNEQFF. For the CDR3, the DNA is TGCAGTGCTAGAGATCGGCTAGCGGGAGGGCCGAGCTCCTACAATGAGCAGTTCTTC.

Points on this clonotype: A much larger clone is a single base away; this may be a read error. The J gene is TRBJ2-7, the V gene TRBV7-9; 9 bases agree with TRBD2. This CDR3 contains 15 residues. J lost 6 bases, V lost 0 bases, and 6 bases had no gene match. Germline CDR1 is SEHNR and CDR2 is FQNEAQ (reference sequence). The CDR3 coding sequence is TGTGCCAGCAGCTTAGCAGCAGCGGGAGGAAGCGAGCAGTACTTC. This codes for CASSLAAAGGSEQYF.

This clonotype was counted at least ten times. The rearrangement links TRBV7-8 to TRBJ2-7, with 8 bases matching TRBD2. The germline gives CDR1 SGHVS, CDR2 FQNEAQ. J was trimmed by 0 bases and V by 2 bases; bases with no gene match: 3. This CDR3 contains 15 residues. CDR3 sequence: CASSLSSGHSYEQYF. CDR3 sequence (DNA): TGTGCCAGCAGCTTATCTAGCGGGCACTCCTACGAGCAGTACTTC.

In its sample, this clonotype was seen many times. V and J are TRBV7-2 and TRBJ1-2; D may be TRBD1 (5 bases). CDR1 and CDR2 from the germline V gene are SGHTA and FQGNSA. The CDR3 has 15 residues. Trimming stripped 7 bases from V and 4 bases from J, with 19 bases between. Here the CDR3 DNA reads TGTGCCAGCAACATGGGGGACGTAGAGGGCTATGGCTACACCTTC. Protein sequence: CASNMGDVEGYGYTF.

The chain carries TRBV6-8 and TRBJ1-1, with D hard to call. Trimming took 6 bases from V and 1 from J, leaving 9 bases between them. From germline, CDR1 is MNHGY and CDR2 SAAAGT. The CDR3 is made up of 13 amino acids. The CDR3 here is CASSRAGNTEAFF. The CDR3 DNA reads TGTGCCAGCAGCCGTGCCGGGAACACTGAAGCTTTCTTT.

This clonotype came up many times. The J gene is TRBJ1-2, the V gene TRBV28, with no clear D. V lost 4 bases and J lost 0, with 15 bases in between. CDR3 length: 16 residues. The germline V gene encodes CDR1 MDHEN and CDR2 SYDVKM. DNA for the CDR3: TGTGCCAGCAGTTCCCGGGGTAGGACTGCTAACTATGGCTACACCTTC. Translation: CASSSRGRTANYGYTF.

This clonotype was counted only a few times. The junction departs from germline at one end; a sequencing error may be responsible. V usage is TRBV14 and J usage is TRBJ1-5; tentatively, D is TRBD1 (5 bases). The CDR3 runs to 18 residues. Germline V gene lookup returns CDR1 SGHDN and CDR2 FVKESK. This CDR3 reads CASNQAVDSKGVNQPQHF. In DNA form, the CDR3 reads TGTGCCAGCAACCAAGCGGTGGACTCAAAAGGGGTTAATCAGCCCCAGCATTTT. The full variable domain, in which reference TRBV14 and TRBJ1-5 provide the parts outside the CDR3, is EAGVTQFPSHSVIEKGQTVTLRCDPISGHDNLYWYRRVMGKEIKFLLHFVKESKQDESGMPNNRFLAERTGGTYSTLKVQPAELEDSGVYFCASNQAVDSKGVNQPQHFGDGTRLSIL.

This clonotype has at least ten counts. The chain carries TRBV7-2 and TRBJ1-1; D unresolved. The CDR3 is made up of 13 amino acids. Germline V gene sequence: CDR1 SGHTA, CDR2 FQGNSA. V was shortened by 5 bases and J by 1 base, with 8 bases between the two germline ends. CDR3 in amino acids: CASSPRSNTEAFF. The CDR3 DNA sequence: TGTGCCAGCAGCCCCCGTTCGAACACTGAAGCTTTCTTT. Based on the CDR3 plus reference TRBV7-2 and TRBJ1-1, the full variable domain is GAGVSQSPSNKVTEKGKDVELRCDPISGHTALYWYRQSLGQGLEFLIYFQGNSAPDKSGLPSDRFSAERTGGSVSTLTIQRTQQEDSAVYLCASSPRSNTEAFFGQGTRLTVV.

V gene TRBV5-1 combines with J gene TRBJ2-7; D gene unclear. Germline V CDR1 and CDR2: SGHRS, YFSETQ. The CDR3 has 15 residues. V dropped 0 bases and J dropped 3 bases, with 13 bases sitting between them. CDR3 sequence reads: CASSLGVGIVYEQYF. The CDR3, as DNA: TGCGCCAGCAGCTTGGGTGTGGGAATCGTCTACGAGCAGTACTTC.

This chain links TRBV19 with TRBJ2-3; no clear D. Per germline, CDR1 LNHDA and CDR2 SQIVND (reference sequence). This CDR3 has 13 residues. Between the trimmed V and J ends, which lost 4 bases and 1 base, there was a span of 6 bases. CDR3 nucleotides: TGTGCCAGTAGTACGCATGGCACAGATACGCAGTATTTT. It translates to CASSTHGTDTQYF.

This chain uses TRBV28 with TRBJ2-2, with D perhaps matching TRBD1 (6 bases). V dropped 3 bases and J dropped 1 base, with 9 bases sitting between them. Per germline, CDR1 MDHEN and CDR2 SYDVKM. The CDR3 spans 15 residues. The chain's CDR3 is CASSLDSLNTGELFF. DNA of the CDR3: TGTGCCAGCAGTTTGGACAGCTTGAACACCGGGGAGCTGTTTTTT.

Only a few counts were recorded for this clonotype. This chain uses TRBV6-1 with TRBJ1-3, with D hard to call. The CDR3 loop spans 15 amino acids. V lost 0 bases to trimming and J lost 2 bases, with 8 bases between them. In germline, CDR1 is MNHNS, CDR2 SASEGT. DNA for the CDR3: TGTGCCAGCAGTGAAGCGGGCTTTCCTGGAAACACCATATATTTT. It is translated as CASSEAGFPGNTIYF.

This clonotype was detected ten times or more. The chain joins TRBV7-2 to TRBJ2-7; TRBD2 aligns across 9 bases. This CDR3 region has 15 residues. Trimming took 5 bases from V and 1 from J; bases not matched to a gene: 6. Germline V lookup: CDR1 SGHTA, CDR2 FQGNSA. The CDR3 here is CASSRLAERSYEQYF. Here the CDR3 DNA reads TGTGCCAGCAGCCGACTAGCGGAGAGGTCCTACGAGCAGTACTTC.

CDR3 DNA sequence: TGCAGTGCTAGAGTAAGCGGGAACACTGAAGCTTTCTTT. It yields the protein CSARVSGNTEAFF. V usage is TRBV20-1 and J usage is TRBJ1-1; D not certain. Germline V gives CDR1 DFQATT, CDR2 SNEGSKA (reference sequence). The CDR3 is 13 residues long. Between the trimmed V and J ends, which lost 1 base and 1 base, there was a span of 7 bases.

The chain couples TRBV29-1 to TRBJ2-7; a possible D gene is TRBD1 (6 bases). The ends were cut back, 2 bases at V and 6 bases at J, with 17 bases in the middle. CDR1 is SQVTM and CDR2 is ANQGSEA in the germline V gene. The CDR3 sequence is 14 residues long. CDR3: CSVEIRGGPGEQYF. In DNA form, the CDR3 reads TGCAGCGTTGAAATCAGGGGTGGCCCGGGCGAGCAGTACTTC.

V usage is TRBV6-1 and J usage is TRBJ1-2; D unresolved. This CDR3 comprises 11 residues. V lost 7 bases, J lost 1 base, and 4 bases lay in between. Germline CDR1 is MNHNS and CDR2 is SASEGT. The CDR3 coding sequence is TGTGCCAGCAACCTTAACTATGGCTACACCTTC. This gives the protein CASNLNYGYTF.

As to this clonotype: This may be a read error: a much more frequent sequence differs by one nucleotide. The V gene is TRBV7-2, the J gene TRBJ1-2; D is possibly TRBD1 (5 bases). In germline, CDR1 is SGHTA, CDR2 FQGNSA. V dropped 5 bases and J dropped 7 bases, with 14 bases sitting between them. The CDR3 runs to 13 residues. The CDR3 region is CASSPDRTSGYTF. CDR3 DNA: TGTGCCAGCAGCCCCGACAGAACCTCTGGCTACACCTTC.

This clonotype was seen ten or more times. CDR3 protein: CASSSRTSGNNEQFF. DNA for the CDR3: TGTGCCAGCAGCTCGAGGACTAGCGGAAACAATGAGCAGTTCTTC. The chain uses TRBV7-2 and TRBJ2-1; 10 nucleotides align to TRBD2. CDR3 length: 15 residues. Losses at the gene ends were 4 bases for V and 5 bases for J; bases not matched to a gene: 5. Germline V gene sequence: CDR1 SGHTA, CDR2 FQGNSA. The whole variable domain, filled in from reference TRBV7-2 and TRBJ2-1, reads GAGVSQSPSNKVTEKGKDVELRCDPISGHTALYWYRQSLGQGLEFLIYFQGNSAPDKSGLPSDRFSAERTGGSVSTLTIQRTQQEDSAVYLCASSSRTSGNNEQFFGPGTRLTVL.

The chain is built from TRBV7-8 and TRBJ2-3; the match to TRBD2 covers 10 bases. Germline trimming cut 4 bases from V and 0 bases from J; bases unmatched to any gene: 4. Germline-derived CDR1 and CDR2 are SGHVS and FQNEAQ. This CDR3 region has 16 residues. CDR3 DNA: TGTGCCAGCAGCTCACGGACTAGCGGCAGCACAGATACGCAGTATTTT. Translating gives CASSSRTSGSTDTQYF.

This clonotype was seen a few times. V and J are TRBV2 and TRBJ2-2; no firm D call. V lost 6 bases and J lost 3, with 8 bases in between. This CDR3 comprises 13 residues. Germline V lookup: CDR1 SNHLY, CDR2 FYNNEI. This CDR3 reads CASRPDYTGELFF. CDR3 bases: TGTGCCAGCAGGCCAGACTACACCGGGGAGCTGTTTTTT.

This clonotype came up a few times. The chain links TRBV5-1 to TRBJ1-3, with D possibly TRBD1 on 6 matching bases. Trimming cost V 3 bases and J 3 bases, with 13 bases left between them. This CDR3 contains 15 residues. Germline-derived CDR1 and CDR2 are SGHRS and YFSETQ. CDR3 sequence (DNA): TGCGCCAGCAGCTCACAGGGAGGAGGTGGAAACACCATATATTTT. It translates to CASSSQGGGGNTIYF.

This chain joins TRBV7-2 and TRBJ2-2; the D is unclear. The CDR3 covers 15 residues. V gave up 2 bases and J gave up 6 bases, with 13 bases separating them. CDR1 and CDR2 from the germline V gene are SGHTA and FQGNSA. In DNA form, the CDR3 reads TGTGCCAGCAGCTTACTGGATGTGGGTGCCGGGGAGCTGTTTTTT. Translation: CASSLLDVGAGELFF.